These 21 T cell receptor beta chains share one sample of origin, sequenced in a study of CD8+CD57+ T cells in acquired aplastic anemia. In patients chosen for sequencing, flow cytometry had shown CD8+CD57+ cell expansion. Genomic DNA acted as the template from which TCR beta VDJ combination and CDR3 sequence profiling were carried out. TCRdb recomputed calls from the reads with MiXCR, one row per CDR3 protein. This repertoire shows a few hundred thousand distinct CDR3 sequences, 50% to 65% found once; its top ten account for roughly 1.2%. Sequenced: sorted CD4+, CD8+, or CD8+CD57+ T cells (not recorded which) from PBMCs. The receptors come from a human donor with aplastic anemia.

The rearrangement links TRBV5-4 to TRBJ2-5; D ambiguous. The V gene lost 1 base and the J gene lost 3 bases, with 7 bases spanning the gap. Germline values: CDR1 SGHNT, CDR2 YYREEE (reference sequence). The CDR3 extends over 13 amino acids. CDR3 loop: CASSLSVEETQYF. For the CDR3, the DNA is TGTGCCAGCAGCTTGTCGGTGGAAGAGACCCAGTACTTC. Complete variable domain (other parts from reference TRBV5-4 and TRBJ2-5): ETGVTQSPTHLIKTRGQQVTLRCSSQSGHNTVSWYQQALGQGPQFIFQYYREEENGRGNFPPRFSGLQFPNYSSELNVNALELDDSALYLCASSLSVEETQYFGPGTRLLVL.

This chain links TRBV13 with TRBJ2-5, with TRBD2 as a possible D gene (6 bases). CDR3 size: 17 residues. Trimming took 4 bases from V and 1 from J, leaving 19 bases between them. Germline CDR1 is PRHDT and CDR2 is FYEKMQ (reference sequence). DNA of the CDR3: TGTGCCAGCAGCTCCAGCAGTCGAACGACTAGCCAAGAGACCCAGTACTTC. The encoded protein is CASSSSSRTTSQETQYF. Complete variable domain (other parts from reference TRBV13 and TRBJ2-5): AAGVIQSPRHLIKEKRETATLKCYPIPRHDTVYWYQQGPGQDPQFLISFYEKMQSDKGSIPDRFSAQQFSDYHSELNMSSLELGDSALYFCASSSSSRTTSQETQYFGPGTRLLVL.

The gene calls are TRBV5-4 and TRBJ2-5, with D tentatively TRBD1 (6 bases). Per germline, CDR1 SGHNT and CDR2 YYREEE (reference sequence). There are 14 residues in the CDR3. V lost 4 bases, J lost 3 bases, and 13 bases lay in between. The DNA of the CDR3 is TGTGCCAGCAGCCCAGCGAGACAGGAAGAGACCCAGTACTTC. This encodes CASSPARQEETQYF.

This clonotype was counted ten times or more. The rearrangement uses TRBV6-1 and TRBJ2-7; D gene uncertain. Germline lookup yields CDR1 MNHNS and CDR2 SASEGT. CDR3 length: 12 residues. V was clipped by 0 bases and J by 7 bases, with 7 bases between them. As DNA, the CDR3 is TGTGCCAGCAGTGAAGCCGCCGGGGAGCAGTACTTC. This codes for CASSEAAGEQYF.

This rearrangement joins TRBV7-2 to TRBJ1-1; a weak D match, TRBD1 (6 bases). The length of the CDR3 is 15 residues. The V gene's germline CDR1 is SGHTA and CDR2 FQGNSA. Trimming removed 3 bases at V and 7 bases at J, with 18 bases between. The CDR3 bases are TGTGCCAGCAGCTTCGACAGGAGCTCCTACAATGAAGCTTTCTTT. Protein: CASSFDRSSYNEAFF.

This clonotype occurred many times. The chain recombines TRBV9 with TRBJ2-1; maybe TRBD1 (5 bases). The CDR3 totals 16 residues. Per germline, CDR1 SGDLS and CDR2 YYNGEE. Trimming stripped 4 bases from V and 3 bases from J, with 17 bases between. CDR3 region: CASSPTGTTIYNEQFF. CDR3 in DNA: TGTGCCAGCAGCCCCACAGGAACCACCATCTACAATGAGCAGTTCTTC.

This clonotype was seen once. CDR3 nucleotide sequence: TGTGCCACCAGTGTTGGGGGTGATCAGCCCCAGCATTTT. Its translation: CATSVGGDQPQHF. The chain combines TRBV24-1 with TRBJ1-5, with a tentative D call TRBD1 (5 bases). The CDR3 spans 13 residues. V was shortened by 5 bases and J by 5 bases, with 9 bases between the two germline ends. Germline CDR1 KGHDR, CDR2 SFDVKD.

As regards this clonotype: A single base separates this from a much larger clone, so it may be a read error. J is TRBJ2-1 and V is TRBV5-4, with 13 bases matching TRBD2. The CDR3 runs 17 residues. Germline CDR1 reads SGHNT; CDR2 reads YYREEE (reference sequence). CDR3 sequence: CASSLLGLAGANNEQLF. CDR3 DNA: TGTGCCAGCAGCTTGCTCGGACTAGCGGGAGCAAACAATGAGCAGCTCTTC.

This clonotype was seen ten or more times. The J gene is TRBJ2-7, the V gene TRBV27; the D is unclear. Trimming cost V 2 bases and J 4 bases, with 15 bases left between them. From germline, CDR1 is MNHEY and CDR2 SMNVEV (reference sequence). This CDR3 is built from 15 residues. CDR3: CASSLDAVGRYEQYF. In nucleotides, the CDR3 is TGTGCCAGCAGTTTAGACGCTGTGGGTAGGTACGAGCAGTACTTC.

There are a few counts of this clonotype. This sequence joins TRBV10-3 and TRBJ2-7; D perhaps matches TRBD2 (6 bases). CDR1 and CDR2 (germline): ENHRY, SYGVKD. This CDR3 comprises 14 residues. V was clipped by 10 bases and J by 5 bases, with 21 bases between them. The CDR3 loop is CATRRSSGGNEQYF. CDR3 nucleotides: TGTGCCACCCGCCGAAGTAGCGGTGGTAACGAGCAGTACTTC.

V and J are TRBV7-3 and TRBJ1-6; 8 nucleotides agree with TRBD1. The germline CDR1 and CDR2 sequences are SGHTA and FQGTGA. This CDR3 is 15 amino acids long. V gave up 5 bases and J gave up 15 bases; unmatched junction bases: 15. The CDR3, as DNA: TGTGCCAGCAGCACTTCAGGGGGCCCTCCGGAGGTCCTCCACTTT. Protein sequence: CASSTSGGPPEVLHF. Drawing the rest from reference TRBV7-3 and TRBJ1-6, the complete variable domain is GAGVSQTPSNKVTEKGKYVELRCDPISGHTALYWYRQSLGQGPEFLIYFQGTGAADDSGLPNDRFFAVRPEGSVSTLKIQRTERGDSAVYLCASSTSGGPPEVLHFGNGTRLTVT.

The sample holds many counts of this clonotype. V is TRBV11-2 and J is TRBJ1-1; unclear D gene. Germline loops: CDR1 SGHAT, CDR2 FQNNGV. Trimming shortened V by 8 bases and J by 1 base, and 17 bases separated the two germline ends. This CDR3 has 15 residues. The CDR3 protein is CASGTDGRRNTEAFF. CDR3 nucleotide sequence: TGTGCCAGCGGCACCGATGGACGGCGGAACACTGAAGCTTTCTTT.

This clonotype was seen a few times. The rearrangement uses TRBV2 and TRBJ2-7; 7 bases are a match to TRBD2. Losses at the gene ends were 0 bases for V and 0 bases for J; bases not matched to a gene: 2. The CDR3 is 15 residues long. The germline gives CDR1 SNHLY, CDR2 FYNNEI. CDR3 nucleotides: TGTGCCAGCAGTGAAGCGCGGGGGATCTCCTACGAGCAGTACTTC. It specifies CASSEARGISYEQYF.

This chain uses TRBV25-1 with TRBJ1-5; the match to TRBD1 covers 9 bases. This CDR3 contains 18 residues. Trimming took 1 base from V and 0 from J; bases not matched to a gene: 7. CDR1 and CDR2 from the germline V gene are MGHDK and SYGVNS. The CDR3 is CASSESPGTGSSNQPQHF. For the CDR3, the DNA is TGTGCCAGCAGTGAATCCCCCGGGACAGGGTCTAGCAATCAGCCCCAGCATTTT.

The J gene is TRBJ2-2, the V gene TRBV19; D remains ambiguous. With 3 bases removed from V and 6 bases from J, the gap between germline ends came to 5 bases. The CDR3 has 12 residues. CDR1 is LNHDA and CDR2 is SQIVND in the germline V gene (reference sequence). The CDR3 here is CASSIRAGELFF. The CDR3 DNA reads as TGTGCCAGTAGTATCCGTGCCGGGGAGCTGTTTTTT.

V gene TRBV7-3 combines with J gene TRBJ2-7, with 11 bases matching TRBD1. Per germline, CDR1 SGHTA and CDR2 FQGTGA. Unmatched junction bases numbered 14, after V lost 5 bases and J lost 5 bases. The CDR3 consists of 17 residues. CDR3 loop: CASSPWPGTGGTNEQYF. The CDR3 DNA is TGTGCCAGCAGCCCTTGGCCCGGGACAGGGGGGACTAACGAGCAGTACTTC.

This clonotype was seen repeatedly, ten times or more. The chain recombines TRBV19 with TRBJ2-7; TRBD1 matches at 11 bases. Per germline, CDR1 LNHDA and CDR2 SQIVND (reference sequence). V was pared by 5 bases and J by 10 bases, with 10 bases of the junction left unmatched. The length of the CDR3 is 14 residues. The CDR3, as DNA: TGTGCCAGTAGTCTGACCGGGACAGGGGGATCCCAGTACTTC. Protein: CASSLTGTGGSQYF. The entire variable domain, with the rest obtained from reference TRBV19 and TRBJ2-7, is as follows: DGGITQSPKYLFRKEGQNVTLSCEQNLNHDAMYWYRQDPGQGLRLIYYSQIVNDFQKGDIAEGYSVSREKKESFPLTVTSAQKNPTAFYLCASSLTGTGGSQYFGPGTRLTVT.

The chain joins TRBV2 to TRBJ1-1; 8 bases line up with TRBD1. Germline V lookup: CDR1 SNHLY, CDR2 FYNNEI. The junction had 3 bases not matched to a gene; V was cut back by 0 bases and J by 6 bases. This CDR3 has 14 amino acids. CDR3 residues: CASSEAGQVPEAFF. As DNA, the CDR3 is TGTGCCAGCAGTGAAGCGGGACAGGTGCCTGAAGCTTTCTTT.

The rearrangement uses TRBV29-1 and TRBJ1-2; D is ambiguous. The CDR3 is made up of 12 amino acids. V lost 4 bases and J 7 bases, leaving 13 bases between the germline ends. Germline V CDR1 and CDR2: SQVTM, ANQGSEA. CDR3 coding DNA: TGCAGCGTTGGGGAAGTGGGGTTTGGCTACACCTTC. This sequence encodes CSVGEVGFGYTF. The whole variable domain, filled in from reference TRBV29-1 and TRBJ1-2, reads SAVISQKPSRDICQRGTSLTIQCQVDSQVTMMFWYRQQPGQSLTLIATANQGSEATYESGFVIDKFPISRPNLTFSTLTVSNMSPEDSSIYLCSVGEVGFGYTFGSGTRLTVV.

A note on this clonotype: The junction departs from germline at one end; a sequencing error may be responsible. The V gene is TRBV5-1, the J gene TRBJ1-4; 7 bases are a match to TRBD1. Germline CDR1 SGHRS, CDR2 YFSETQ. This CDR3 has 16 residues. DNA of the CDR3: TGTGCCAGCAGCAAACACAGGGGCGAGGTTAATGAAAAACTGTTTTTT. This codes for CASSKHRGEVNEKLFF.

In this sample, this clonotype turned up a few times. The V gene is TRBV7-3, the J gene TRBJ1-1, with D unclear. The germline V gene has CDR1 SGHTA and CDR2 FQGTGA. Trimming stripped 5 bases from V and 4 bases from J, with 17 bases between. This CDR3 contains 15 residues. CDR3 in DNA: TGTGCCAGCAGCCCCCGAACGGGGTTGGGCACTGAAGCTTTCTTT. The encoded protein is CASSPRTGLGTEAFF. The complete variable domain, with remaining parts taken from reference TRBV7-3 and TRBJ1-1, reads GAGVSQTPSNKVTEKGKYVELRCDPISGHTALYWYRQSLGQGPEFLIYFQGTGAADDSGLPNDRFFAVRPEGSVSTLKIQRTERGDSAVYLCASSPRTGLGTEAFFGQGTRLTVV.